This is a list of T cell receptor beta chains from one sample in a study of memory CD4+ T cells and cytomegalovirus serostatus. Profiling relied on immunoSEQ multiplex PCR, and the TCRdb table lists in-frame clones only, not all of them. The sample comprises roughly 48,000 clones, approximately 80% of which are singletons, and about 1.4% rests with the top ten. Sequencing used memory CD4+ T cells from blood. Receptors were obtained from an adult in good health and CMV-seropositive. CDR3s include the opening cysteine and the closing phenylalanine or tryptophan. Clone size is given for some rows only: seen once, a few or many times, or a class if the clone is expanded.

length	size	J	V	CDR3
15	NA	TRBJ2-2	TRBV7-7	CASSLSPVGTGELFF
14	NA	TRBJ2-2	TRBV5-1	CASTGYSNTGELFF
15	few	TRBJ1-5	TRBV2	CASSEQQGSRQPQHF
15	NA	TRBJ1-6	TRBV5-6	CASSLRGGENSPLHF
12	NA	TRBJ1-2	TRBV18	CASSRQDDGYTF
14	NA	TRBJ1-2	TRBV7-8	CASSSGAGNYGYTF
13	NA	TRBJ2-3	TRBV5-1	CASSLIIGDTQYF
15	NA	TRBJ2-2	TRBV6-5	CASSLVLSNTGELFF
14	NA	TRBJ1-6	TRBV5-4	CASSLADFNSPLHF
15	once	TRBJ2-5	TRBV11-2	CASSLQGQGAETQYF
15	NA	TRBJ2-5	TRBV2	CASRAFLGLDATQYF
15	NA	TRBJ1-1	TRBV27	CASSLYEGASTEAFF
14	few	TRBJ2-7	TRBV7-2	CASSLGGTSYEQYF
16	NA	TRBJ1-2	TRBV28	CASSAPRGRKLIGYTF
16	NA	TRBJ1-1	TRBV28	CASSLSDLVVNTEAFF
14	NA	TRBJ2-7	TRBV7-3	CASSVGLAGAEQYF